This TCR beta chain is drawn from a study of blood T cell repertoires in COVID-19. About the research overall: PBMCs, B-cell-depleted T cells, or T cells were the source of the cDNA or gDNA that made up the material.

Here immunoSEQ multiplex PCR was the method, and the copy in TCRdb shows in-frame clones only, minus some. The sample includes around 63,000 clones, roughly 85% of them seen just once. Trimming removed 1 base at V and 2 bases at J, with 12 bases between. CDR1 MDHEN and CDR2 SYDVKM come from the germline V gene. CDR3 length: 15 residues. The chain combines TRBV28 with TRBJ2-7, with D possibly TRBD1 on 6 matching bases. The sequenced sample consisted of peripheral blood. The receptor was isolated from a woman older than 75 with acute or convalescent COVID-19. CDR3 in amino acids: CASSLSLDRPYEQYF. The CDR3 bases are TGTGCCAGCAGTTTATCCCTAGACAGGCCCTACGAGCAGTACTTC.